The 23 T cell receptor beta chains below were found in one sample sequenced in a study of blood T cell repertoires in COVID-19. The assay was immunoSEQ multiplex PCR, and TCRdb's table has in-frame clones only and misses some. Among over 200,000 clones listed, approximately 84% were seen once. Sequencing used PBMCs or T cells enriched from blood (not recorded which). The source of these receptors is a man in his sixties who had recovered from COVID-19.

CDR3 region: CASSAGQVNTEAFF. CDR3 sequence (DNA): TGTGCCAGCAGCGCAGGACAGGTGAACACTGAAGCTTTCTTT. V is TRBV3-1 (or the pseudogene TRBV3-2) and J is TRBJ1-1; 7 bases align to TRBD1. Trimming at V came to 5 bases and at J to 0 bases, leaving 3 bases not matched to a gene. The germline V gene encodes CDR1 LGHDT and CDR2 YNNKEL (reference sequence). This CDR3 region has 14 residues.

The chain carries TRBV11-3 and TRBJ2-3; 8 bases line up with TRBD2. Trimming removed 3 bases from V and 10 bases from J; junction bases left unmatched: 3. CDR3 size: 12 residues. CDR1 and CDR2 from the germline V gene are SGHNT and YENEEA. CDR3 region: CASSLPGGAQYF. In DNA form, the CDR3 reads TGTGCCAGCAGCTTGCCCGGGGGGGCGCAGTATTTT.

The CDR3 region is CASSGTGTGNTEAFF. In DNA, the CDR3 is TGCGCCAGCAGCGGGACCGGGACAGGGAACACTGAAGCTTTCTTT. The chain is built from TRBV5-1 and TRBJ1-1; 8 bases line up with TRBD1. This CDR3 contains 15 residues. The germline gives CDR1 SGHRS, CDR2 YFSETQ. V dropped 4 bases and J dropped 1; count of bases not matched to a gene: 6.

This clone showed up just once. The chain links TRBV7-2 to TRBJ1-2, with TRBD1 matching over 8 bases. The germline V gene encodes CDR1 SGHTA and CDR2 FQGNSA. The CDR3 is 17 residues long. V trimming: 1 base; J trimming: 1 base; junction bases outside the gene matches: 8. The CDR3 DNA is TGTGCCAGCAGCTTAGGAACGACAGGGGACCGTAACTATGGCTACACCTTC. Protein sequence: CASSLGTTGDRNYGYTF.

The J gene is TRBJ1-1, the V gene TRBV5-8, with D perhaps matching TRBD1 (5 bases). V lost 1 base to trimming and J lost 7 bases, with 8 bases between them. Germline loops: CDR1 SGHTS, CDR2 YDEGEE. The CDR3 is 12 residues long. CDR3 in DNA: TGTGCCAGCAGCTTGTGGCAGGGTGAAGCTTTCTTT. Translation gives CASSLWQGEAFF.

This chain connects TRBV11-2 to TRBJ2-5; D remains unclear. The length of the CDR3 is 14 residues. CDR1 is SGHAT and CDR2 is FQNNGV in the germline V gene. V shed 1 base and J shed 7 bases, with 13 bases lying between them. The CDR3 nucleotides read TGTGCCAGCAGCTTAGGGCTAGACCTGGGGACCCAGTACTTC. Translating it yields CASSLGLDLGTQYF.

The gene calls are TRBV18 and TRBJ1-2; 9 bases match TRBD1. CDR1 is KGHSH and CDR2 is LQKENI in the germline V gene. This CDR3 region has 14 residues. The V gene end was trimmed by 2 bases and the J gene end by 6 bases; junction bases not matched to a gene: 4. Here the CDR3 reads CASSPKDRGNGYTF. In DNA form, the CDR3 reads TGTGCCAGCTCACCAAAGGACAGGGGTAATGGCTACACCTTC.

This clone was counted a single time. V gene TRBV5-6 combines with J gene TRBJ2-6; TRBD1 is a possible D gene (5 bases). In germline, CDR1 is SGHDT, CDR2 YYEEEE. The CDR3 is 18 residues long. Between the trimmed V and J ends, which lost 6 bases and 0 bases, there was a span of 19 bases. As DNA, the CDR3 is TGTGCCAGCACTAGGGGTTTAATCCTTGACTCTGGGGCCAACGTCCTGACTTTC. Protein product: CASTRGLILDSGANVLTF.

This clone was seen a handful of times. The gene calls are TRBV25-1 and TRBJ1-4, with TRBD1 matching 8 bases. With V trimmed by 4 bases and J by 7 bases, 8 bases remained unmatched. Germline assignment: CDR1 MGHDK and CDR2 SYGVNS. This CDR3 spans 15 amino acids. The CDR3 nucleotides read TGTGCCAGCAGTGCCACGACAGGGGCGGTTGAAAAACTGTTTTTT. Amino acid sequence: CASSATTGAVEKLFF.

The chain links TRBV5-1 to TRBJ2-5, with 9 bases that match TRBD1. The V gene's germline CDR1 is SGHRS and CDR2 YFSETQ. V lost 4 bases to trimming and J lost 3 bases; unmatched junction nucleotides: 10. The CDR3 runs 16 residues. The CDR3 nucleotides are TGCGCCAGCAGCAAAGATGCGGGACAGGGTGAAGAGACCCAGTACTTC. This gives the protein CASSKDAGQGEETQYF.

The rearrangement joins TRBV3-1 (or the pseudogene TRBV3-2) to TRBJ2-5; D not certain. CDR1 LGHDT and CDR2 YNNKEL come from the germline V gene (reference sequence). V was trimmed by 0 bases and J by 5 bases, leaving 4 bases between them. The CDR3 is made up of 12 amino acids. The CDR3 DNA reads TGTGCCAGCAGCCAAGATATGGAGACCCAGTACTTC. It is translated as CASSQDMETQYF.

The chain has TRBV7-2 and TRBJ1-3; D perhaps matches TRBD1 (5 bases). Germline V CDR1 and CDR2: SGHTA, FQGNSA. The CDR3 runs 17 residues. V gave up 5 bases and J gave up 0 bases, with 17 bases separating them. As DNA, the CDR3 is TGTGCCAGCAGCAACCACCAGGGCGCCTCCTCTGGAAACACCATATATTTT. Residues: CASSNHQGASSGNTIYF.

This clone was picked up a small number of times. The chain carries TRBV3-1 (or the pseudogene TRBV3-2) and TRBJ2-2, with 7 bases fitting TRBD2. The V and J ends lost 0 bases and 5 bases, in that order; junction bases with no gene match: 15. Germline loops: CDR1 LGHDT, CDR2 YNNKEL (reference sequence). The CDR3 covers 19 residues. CDR3 in amino acids: CASSQESGRGHMRTGELFF. As DNA, the CDR3 is TGTGCCAGCAGCCAAGAGTCGGGGAGGGGTCATATGAGGACCGGGGAGCTGTTTTTT.

This CDR3 reads CASIPDRGDYGYTF. The CDR3 DNA reads TGTGCCAGCATCCCGGACAGGGGTGACTATGGCTACACCTTC. The chain uses TRBV2 and TRBJ1-2; 9 nucleotides match TRBD1. CDR3 length: 14 amino acids. Looked up from germline, CDR1 is SNHLY and CDR2 is FYNNEI. V shed 7 bases, J shed 3 bases, and the junction held 6 bases outside the gene matches.

CDR3 loop: CASSIGGVQGFYYGYTF. CDR3 sequence (DNA): TGTGCCAGTAGTATAGGGGGAGTTCAAGGGTTTTACTATGGCTACACCTTC. The V and J genes are TRBV19 and TRBJ1-2, with D unresolved. Deletions cut 1 base from V and 3 bases from J, with 18 bases between. Germline CDR1 LNHDA, CDR2 SQIVND (reference sequence). CDR3 length: 17 amino acids.

J is TRBJ2-1 and V is TRBV21-1; the table's TRBD1 call for D was not verified on the DNA. TRBV21-1 is a pseudogene locus. The CDR3 spans 14 residues. The CDR3 is CASSKGGTDAEQFF. CDR3 sequence (DNA): TGTGCCAGCAGCAAAGGCGGGACAGACGCTGAGCAGTTCTTC.

On this clone: Other DNA sequences in this specimen translate into the identical CDR3. The J gene is TRBJ1-2, the V gene TRBV5-6; perhaps TRBD1 as D (6 bases). Per germline, CDR1 SGHDT and CDR2 YYEEEE. V was clipped by 4 bases and J by 7 bases, with 17 bases between them. This CDR3 comprises 14 residues. The CDR3, as DNA: TGTGCCAGCAGCCCAGGGGTAGGGGAACGTGGCTACACCTTC. As protein: CASSPGVGERGYTF.

The V call is TRBV6-6, the J call TRBJ1-6; D is uncertain. CDR3 length equals 14 residues. The V gene's germline CDR1 is MNHNY and CDR2 SVGAGI (reference sequence). The V gene lost 6 bases and the J gene lost 8 bases, with 14 bases spanning the gap. The CDR3, as DNA: TGTGCCAGCAGACCTCCCGGGTTTGATTCACCCCTCCACTTT. Its translation: CASRPPGFDSPLHF.

The chain is built from TRBV6-5 and TRBJ1-2; tentative D call: TRBD1 (6 bases). The CDR3 contains 11 residues. Trimming took 5 bases from V and 8 from J, leaving 9 bases between them. Germline CDR1 and CDR2: MNHEY and SVGAGI. The CDR3 DNA is TGTGCCAGCAGTACAGGGATCGGCTACACCTTC. Translated, it gives CASSTGIGYTF.

This sequence joins TRBV4-2 and TRBJ1-2, with a weak D call TRBD1 (5 bases). Germline values: CDR1 LGHNA, CDR2 YNFKEQ. The CDR3 has 16 residues. The germline V and J ends were trimmed by 2 bases and 4 bases, with 17 bases remaining between them. The CDR3 sequence is CASSQSPHPDIYGYTF. CDR3 sequence (DNA): TGTGCCAGCAGCCAATCCCCACACCCGGACATCTATGGCTACACCTTC.

V usage is TRBV5-1 and J usage is TRBJ2-7; D is possibly TRBD2 (6 bases). The CDR3 is made up of 14 amino acids. With 4 bases removed from V and 5 bases from J, the gap between germline ends came to 16 bases. Germline assignment: CDR1 SGHRS and CDR2 YFSETQ. The CDR3 sequence: CASSPEGRFNEQYF. CDR3 nucleotide sequence: TGCGCCAGCAGCCCTGAAGGGAGGTTCAACGAGCAGTACTTC.

The chain is built from TRBV7-9 and TRBJ2-1; the match to TRBD2 covers 12 bases. The CDR3 extends over 17 amino acids. V was clipped by 5 bases and J by 9 bases; unmatched bases: 14. From germline, CDR1 is SEHNR and CDR2 FQNEAQ (reference sequence). Here the CDR3 DNA reads TGTGCCAGCAGCCAGAGACTAGCGGGGGTTTTATTTGGTGAGCAGTTCTTC. Its protein is CASSQRLAGVLFGEQFF.

CDR3 sequence reads: CSASSGRDTGELFF. CDR3 nucleotides: TGCAGTGCTAGTTCAGGGAGGGACACCGGGGAGCTGTTTTTT. The chain couples TRBV20-1 to TRBJ2-2; 7 bases fit TRBD2. V gave up 3 bases and J gave up 3 bases; unmatched junction bases: 4. The CDR3 sequence is 14 residues long. Germline V gene lookup returns CDR1 DFQATT and CDR2 SNEGSKA (reference sequence).